A single sample is the source of the 25 T cell receptor beta chains below, sequenced in a study of cytomegalovirus exposure and HLA in healthy donors. Assay used: immunoSEQ multiplex PCR; TCRdb lists only in-frame clones, some missing. Among tens of thousands of clones, 94% were seen once, and the ten largest hold 3.3%. Sequencing was carried out using PBMCs. These receptors came from a woman under 30 in good health and CMV-seropositive.

The chain combines TRBV18 with TRBJ2-3, with D maybe TRBD2 (5 bases). CDR1 and CDR2 (germline): KGHSH, LQKENI. Trimming took off 5 bases at V and 2 bases at J, with 14 bases between the two ends. The CDR3 runs 15 residues. For the CDR3, the DNA is TGTGCCAGCTCAGTCCGGGGTGGTAACACAGATACGCAGTATTTT. It translates to CASSVRGGNTDTQYF. Based on the CDR3 plus reference TRBV18 and TRBJ2-3, the full variable domain is NAGVMQNPRHLVRRRGQEARLRCSPMKGHSHVYWYRQLPEEGLKFMVYLQKENIIDESGMPKERFSAEFPKEGPSILRIQQVVRGDSAAYFCASSVRGGNTDTQYFGPGTRLTVL.

The V call is TRBV28, the J call TRBJ1-5; 9 nucleotides agree with TRBD1. Germline V CDR1 and CDR2: MDHEN, SYDVKM. The junction had 10 bases not matched to a gene; V was cut back by 4 bases and J by 6 bases. This CDR3 is 16 amino acids long. CDR3 bases: TGTGCCAGCAGTTCGCCGGGACAGGGCTTCGGTCAGCCCCAGCATTTT. Translated: CASSSPGQGFGQPQHF. The whole variable domain, remainder taken from reference TRBV28 and TRBJ1-5, is DVKVTQSSRYLVKRTGEKVFLECVQDMDHENMFWYRQDPGLGLRLIYFSYDVKMKEKGDIPEGYSVSREKKERFSLILESASTNQTSMYLCASSSPGQGFGQPQHFGDGTRLSIL.

This chain joins TRBV5-4 and TRBJ2-5; 11 nucleotides align to TRBD2. From germline, CDR1 is SGHNT and CDR2 YYREEE (reference sequence). The CDR3 runs to 16 residues. V lost 0 bases, J lost 5 bases, and 6 bases stayed unmatched. CDR3 amino acids: CASSLGGSGRVETQYF. The CDR3 bases are TGTGCCAGCAGCTTGGGTGGTAGCGGGAGGGTTGAGACCCAGTACTTC.

The chain joins TRBV6-5 to TRBJ1-5; no clear D. Germline V gene sequence: CDR1 MNHEY, CDR2 SVGAGI. The CDR3 is made up of 14 amino acids. Deletions cut 0 bases from V and 6 bases from J, with 9 bases between. DNA of the CDR3: TGTGCCAGCAGTTACTCACGGGAAACTCAGCCCCAGCATTTT. This codes for CASSYSRETQPQHF.

This clone was detected only a few times. The chain has TRBV6-5 and TRBJ1-1, with D perhaps matching TRBD1 (5 bases). The germline V gene encodes CDR1 MNHEY and CDR2 SVGAGI. CDR3 size: 16 residues. V was trimmed by 1 base and J by 4 bases, leaving 16 bases between them. The CDR3 spells CASSYFPQGRLTEAFF. The CDR3 nucleotides read TGTGCCAGCAGTTACTTTCCCCAGGGAAGGCTCACTGAAGCTTTCTTT.

This clone came up once. As DNA, the CDR3 is TGTGCCAGCAGCCTTAGCGGGGGCGCTAGCACAGATACGCAGTATTTT. The encoded protein is CASSLSGGASTDTQYF. V gene TRBV13 combines with J gene TRBJ2-3; TRBD2 matches 9 bases. J lost 0 bases, V lost 5 bases, and 6 bases had no gene match. This CDR3 has 16 residues. Germline V CDR1 and CDR2: PRHDT, FYEKMQ (reference sequence). Supplemented by reference TRBV13 and TRBJ2-3, the full variable domain reads AAGVIQSPRHLIKEKRETATLKCYPIPRHDTVYWYQQGPGQDPQFLISFYEKMQSDKGSIPDRFSAQQFSDYHSELNMSSLELGDSALYFCASSLSGGASTDTQYFGPGTRLTVL.

The V call is TRBV6-5, the J call TRBJ2-5, with D possibly matching TRBD1 (6 bases). CDR1 and CDR2 from the germline V gene are MNHEY and SVGAGI. The V gene lost 5 bases and the J gene lost 0 bases, with 10 bases spanning the gap. The CDR3 covers 14 residues. The DNA of the CDR3 is TGTGCCAGCAGTAACGACAGGTACCAAGAGACCCAGTACTTC. This gives the protein CASSNDRYQETQYF.

The CDR3 nucleotides read TGTGCCAGCTCTCGCGGGGTCGAGCAGTACTTC. Translation gives CASSRGVEQYF. V gene TRBV18 combines with J gene TRBJ2-7, with D possibly TRBD2 on 6 matching bases. Trimming took off 6 bases at V and 6 bases at J, with 9 bases between the two ends. Germline assignment: CDR1 KGHSH and CDR2 LQKENI. This CDR3 is 11 amino acids long.

The chain uses TRBV29-1 and TRBJ2-2, with D perhaps TRBD1 (5 bases). The CDR3 length is 13 residues. Germline V gives CDR1 SQVTM, CDR2 ANQGSEA. Trimming took off 4 bases at V and 2 bases at J, with 8 bases between the two ends. As DNA, the CDR3 is TGCAGCGTTGTACAGGACAACACCGGGGAGCTGTTTTTT. Its protein is CSVVQDNTGELFF.

The chain recombines TRBV14 with TRBJ2-7; the match to TRBD1 covers 11 bases. Germline CDR1 reads SGHDN; CDR2 reads FVKESK. The CDR3 loop spans 13 amino acids. Trimming cost V 3 bases and J 7 bases; bases outside gene matches: 2. CDR3 sequence (DNA): TGTGCCAGCAGCCAGGGACAGGGGGAGGAGCAGTACTTC. Its translation: CASSQGQGEEQYF.

CDR3: CASVFLVLGGNEQFF. The CDR3 region has the DNA TGTGCCAGCGTCTTTCTGGTACTAGGGGGCAATGAGCAGTTCTTC. The chain employs TRBV28 and TRBJ2-1; D is possibly TRBD1 (6 bases). Looked up from germline, CDR1 is MDHEN and CDR2 is SYDVKM. The CDR3 runs 15 residues. V gave up 8 bases and J gave up 6 bases, with 20 bases separating them. The variable domain in full, completed from reference TRBV28 and TRBJ2-1, reads DVKVTQSSRYLVKRTGEKVFLECVQDMDHENMFWYRQDPGLGLRLIYFSYDVKMKEKGDIPEGYSVSREKKERFSLILESASTNQTSMYLCASVFLVLGGNEQFFGPGTRLTVL.

The chain carries TRBV5-1 and TRBJ1-1; 10 positions match TRBD1. The CDR3 totals 13 residues. The V gene's germline CDR1 is SGHRS and CDR2 YFSETQ. Trimming removed 3 bases from V and 5 bases from J; junction bases left unmatched: 1. The CDR3 spells CASSSGQGTEAFF. In DNA, the CDR3 is TGCGCCAGCAGCTCGGGACAGGGGACTGAAGCTTTCTTT.

V is TRBV9 and J is TRBJ1-3, with 7 positions matching TRBD1. The germline V gene has CDR1 SGDLS and CDR2 YYNGEE. The CDR3 loop spans 15 amino acids. Germline trimming cut 0 bases from V and 3 bases from J; bases unmatched to any gene: 3. The CDR3 DNA reads TGTGCCAGCAGCGTAGAGGGGGCGGGTGGAAACACCATATATTTT. As protein: CASSVEGAGGNTIYF.

This rearrangement joins TRBV19 to TRBJ1-4; maybe TRBD1 (6 bases). With 4 bases removed from V and 7 bases from J, the gap between germline ends came to 16 bases. The CDR3 spans 15 residues. Germline V gives CDR1 LNHDA, CDR2 SQIVND (reference sequence). The CDR3 DNA follows: TGTGCCAGTAGTAGGACGGGACAAGGAACTGAAAAACTGTTTTTT. Amino acids: CASSRTGQGTEKLFF.

The chain links TRBV30 to TRBJ2-6; D unresolved. Per the germline V gene, CDR1 is GTSNPN and CDR2 is SVGIG (reference sequence). V was cut by 4 bases and J by 0 bases, with 7 bases left in between. The CDR3 is 14 amino acids. The CDR3 loop reads CAWTRNSGANVLTF. CDR3 DNA: TGTGCCTGGACCAGGAACTCTGGGGCCAACGTCCTGACTTTC.

The chain uses TRBV6-1 and TRBJ1-1; 7 bases are a match to TRBD1. The CDR3 runs to 14 residues. Germline CDR1 is MNHNS and CDR2 is SASEGT. V was clipped by 4 bases and J by 8 bases; unmatched bases: 10. CDR3 nucleotides: TGTGCCAGCAGTGCGACAGGGACGGGCGCGGAAGCTTTCTTT. Translation: CASSATGTGAEAFF.

V gene TRBV6-1 combines with J gene TRBJ2-3; the D gene is possibly TRBD2 (5 bases). Germline V lookup: CDR1 MNHNS, CDR2 SASEGT. The V end was cut by 11 bases, the J end by 0 bases, with 15 bases between. The CDR3 is made up of 14 amino acids. DNA for the CDR3: TGTGCCTTAGGAGGCGGTACTAGCACAGATACGCAGTATTTT. It yields the protein CALGGGTSTDTQYF.

This chain links TRBV5-6 with TRBJ1-6; 10 bases fit TRBD1. Germline assignment: CDR1 SGHDT and CDR2 YYEEEE. The CDR3 is 16 amino acids. J gave up 10 bases and V 5 bases, and 12 bases lay outside the gene matches. CDR3 sequence: CASRETPGQGTSPLHF. The DNA of the CDR3 is TGTGCCAGCAGGGAAACACCGGGACAGGGGACGTCACCCCTCCACTTT.

The J gene is TRBJ2-1, the V gene TRBV6-1; 7 nucleotides agree with TRBD2. CDR3 length: 15 amino acids. After removal of 8 bases from V and 3 bases from J, the junction contained 10 bases not matched to a gene. The germline V gene has CDR1 MNHNS and CDR2 SASEGT. CDR3 loop: CASGFLAESYNEQFF. DNA for the CDR3: TGTGCCAGCGGGTTTCTAGCGGAAAGCTACAATGAGCAGTTCTTC.

The CDR3 DNA sequence: TGTGCCAGCAGCCCTCGCTGTAGGGGAAGCTACACCTTC. Translated: CASSPRCRGSYTF. The rearrangement joins TRBV21-1 to TRBJ1-2; the table assigns TRBD1, which was not confirmed against the DNA. TRBV21-1 has pseudogene status. The CDR3 length is 13 residues.

V and J are TRBV5-1 and TRBJ2-3; D perhaps matches TRBD2 (5 bases). This CDR3 comprises 14 residues. Trimming cost V 2 bases and J 5 bases, with 12 bases left between them. The germline CDR1 and CDR2 sequences are SGHRS and YFSETQ. CDR3 nucleotide sequence: TGCGCCAGCAGCTTTGGCCCCGCGGGAGATACGCAGTATTTT. It specifies CASSFGPAGDTQYF.

The genes are TRBV5-1 and TRBJ2-7, with 12 bases lining up with TRBD1. Germline V gene sequence: CDR1 SGHRS, CDR2 YFSETQ. V trimming: 4 bases; J trimming: 5 bases; junction bases outside the gene matches: 7. The CDR3 runs 15 residues. In DNA form, the CDR3 reads TGCGCCAGCAGCATTCTTGGGACAGGGGGCGACGAGCAGTACTTC. Its protein product is CASSILGTGGDEQYF.

V usage is TRBV7-7 and J usage is TRBJ2-5; TRBD2 matches 7 bases. Germline trimming cut 0 bases from V and 5 bases from J; bases unmatched to any gene: 3. The CDR3 is 14 amino acids. Germline CDR1 is SSHAT and CDR2 is FNYEAQ (reference sequence). For the CDR3, the DNA is TGTGCCAGCAGCTTAGCGGGGACTACGGAGACCCAGTACTTC. Residues: CASSLAGTTETQYF.

The V and J genes are TRBV28 and TRBJ2-3, with a weak D call TRBD1 (6 bases). This CDR3 spans 15 amino acids. The germline gives CDR1 MDHEN, CDR2 SYDVKM. Trimming removed 3 bases at V and 2 bases at J, with 12 bases between. The CDR3 nucleotides read TGTGCCAGCAGTTTGCCGGGACAATTCACAGATACGCAGTATTTT. This codes for CASSLPGQFTDTQYF. The variable domain in full, completed from reference TRBV28 and TRBJ2-3, reads DVKVTQSSRYLVKRTGEKVFLECVQDMDHENMFWYRQDPGLGLRLIYFSYDVKMKEKGDIPEGYSVSREKKERFSLILESASTNQTSMYLCASSLPGQFTDTQYFGPGTRLTVL.

The rearrangement links TRBV27 to TRBJ1-4; the D is unclear. The CDR3 length is 14 residues. Trimming took 6 bases from V and 0 from J, leaving 8 bases between them. In germline, CDR1 is MNHEY, CDR2 SMNVEV (reference sequence). CDR3 in amino acids: CASSLAATNEKLFF. The CDR3 DNA reads TGTGCCAGCAGCCTAGCAGCAACTAATGAAAAACTGTTTTTT.